This T cell receptor (beta chain) emerged from a study of neoadjuvant anti-PD-1 for oral cavity cancer (dated by TCRdb to the early 2020s). Turning to the overall study: Patients mostly received three to four biweekly doses of nivolumab at 3 mg/kg before curative-intent surgical resection. For patients who did not progress, a fourth nivolumab dose was given around day 43, followed by definitive surgical resection on days 50-56. Under RECIST 1.1, a patient counted as a responder if showing complete response, partial response or stable disease, and as a non-responder if showing progression. A roughly 30% response rate was observed in the parent correlative cohort, in which more than nine patients were included.

Summary of the overall study and its limitations: Only three patients per response group were included in the TCR analyses, and the authors called for validation in larger cohorts. After neoadjuvant nivolumab, significantly higher T cell clonality (Gini index) was found within PBMCs in non-responders than in responders. Higher pretreatment blood Treg/Th17 ratios correlated with higher pretreatment blood TCRbeta clonality and lower post-treatment tumor TCRbeta clonality.

The CDR3 spans 14 residues, from the cysteine through the phenylalanine. The kept DNA is CDR3 alone, 42 bases in frame from the first base. CDR1 KGHSH and CDR2 LQKENI were looked up in the germline V gene. V sheds 6 bases and J sheds 8 bases, leaving 19 bases between their ends. For deep sequencing, PBMC libraries mostly used around 470 ng of input genomic DNA, with six replicates for each sample. TCRbeta libraries were prepared with the immunoSEQ hsTCRbeta kit according to the manufacturer's instructions. Sequencing of the completed libraries took place using an Illumina NovaSeq 6000 S4 flow cell after they had been pooled to about 3.2 nM. Regarding the original processing steps: Raw data preprocessing and quality control were performed with the immunoSEQ Analyzer. The analysis was limited to productive rearrangements, and each clonotype was defined by a unique CDR3 amino acid sequence. Using the R package tcR, the researchers computed the Gini-Simpson index as their estimate of repertoire clonality. Student's t test was used to compare Gini indices, while Pearson correlation assessed associations with tumor size change. TCRdb mirrors the immuneACCESS table, restricted to in-frame sequences. Some clones are absent from its copies; in checked studies, under half trace to an unresolved V gene, and the reason for the others is unknown. For V, J and clone size, that table is used; D and trimming come from the DNA. Present in this sample are over 65,000 clones, about nine tenths of which were seen just once. The ten largest account for 2.5% to 3% of the sample.

For this clone: The antigen it recognizes is unknown. Within one base of it there is no much larger clone, and no base qualities were kept.

Explained via the paper, the time point label denotes: after neoadjuvant nivolumab, at surgical resection. None of the patients had received prior systemic or radiation treatment, and all were newly diagnosed with stage II-IVA oral cavity squamous cell carcinoma. The cohort was made up of patients with locally advanced, HPV-negative oral cavity squamous cell carcinoma. No culture maintenance or expansion was done, as the peripheral blood mononuclear cells went straight to analysis. Samples came from a longitudinal correlative study of a single-arm phase II trial of neoadjuvant nivolumab in oral cavity squamous cell carcinoma. Subject-matched pre- and post-treatment PBMCs and tumors from three responders and three non-responders were subjected to genomic DNA-based TCRbeta sequencing. Peripheral blood mononuclear cells were drawn once before nivolumab treatment and a second time after treatment, when surgery took place. The Maxwell RSC DNA from Cells kit was used to extract genomic DNA from PBMCs.

The TCR was taken from a person aged 35-79 years with oral cavity squamous cell carcinoma. The sequence joins TRBV18 to TRBJ1-2; a tentative D match to TRBD1 spans 5 bases. Sequences were derived from PBMCs, sampled after nivolumab (anti-PD-1) treatment. The DNA sequence is as follows: TGTGCCAGCTCTCCGGCGGGGGACCGCGGCGGCTACACCTTC. Translated, this is CASSPAGDRGGYTF.